The 23 T cell receptor beta chains presented below share a single source sample, sequenced in a study of T cell repertoires in aging, cancer and after chemotherapy (dated by TCRdb to 2018 to 2020). The listed sequencing device is Illumina MiSeq. Rearranged TRB sequences spanning V, D and J segments were amplified by multiplex touch-down PCR using a mixed TRB-A/B primer pool. The public reads were quality trimmed at Q25 with fastp and then assembled into clones with MiXCR by TCRdb, keeping productive beta chains. When rows share a CDR3 protein, they turn into one entry using the most common DNA and genes. Here the sample has 2,000 to 2,500 distinct CDR3 sequences; approximately 25% occur a single time. More than 6.5% of the sample is in the top ten clones. TCR beta rearrangements were amplified from genomic DNA extracted from peripheral blood rather than from sorted cells or RNA. The sequencing input was blood. Receptor source: a human donor with a solid tumor.

This clonotype was detected only a few times. The V and J genes are TRBV19 and TRBJ1-2; D is uncertain. Germline V gene data show CDR1 as LNHDA and CDR2 as SQIVND (reference sequence). There are 14 residues in the CDR3. V lost 10 bases and J 3 bases, leaving 18 bases between the germline ends. The CDR3 region has the DNA TGTGCCACTAAACGAGGAGGATCTGACTATGGCTACACCTTC. This encodes CATKRGGSDYGYTF.

The V and J genes are TRBV5-1 and TRBJ2-7; possibly TRBD1 for D (5 bases). The V gene's germline CDR1 is SGHRS and CDR2 YFSETQ. The CDR3 is made up of 14 amino acids. Trimming left V 4 bases short and J 5 bases short, with 16 bases between. CDR3 loop: CASSPEPGRDEQYF. In DNA form, the CDR3 reads TGCGCCAGCAGCCCCGAGCCAGGGCGAGACGAGCAGTACTTC.

This clonotype ranks as medium-sized. V gene TRBV11-1 combines with J gene TRBJ2-7; tentative D call: TRBD2 (6 bases). CDR3 size: 15 residues. The germline V and J ends were trimmed by 3 bases and 0 bases, with 12 bases remaining between them. Germline assignment: CDR1 SGHAT and CDR2 FQDESV (reference sequence). CDR3 in DNA: TGTGCCAGCAGCTTCGGGAGTGGAGGCTCCTACGAGCAGTACTTC. Amino acid sequence: CASSFGSGGSYEQYF.

This clonotype was counted a few times. The chain has TRBV6-5 and TRBJ1-2; TRBD1 agrees at 10 bases. Trimming took 5 bases from V and 4 from J; bases not matched to a gene: 4. The CDR3 sequence is 14 residues long. Germline V CDR1 and CDR2: MNHEY, SVGAGI. The CDR3 loop is CASSGQGGSYGYTF. CDR3 in DNA: TGTGCCAGCAGTGGACAGGGGGGAAGCTATGGCTACACCTTC.

This clonotype was seen only a few times. The CDR3 reads CASSPDRGGRAKNIQYF. The CDR3 DNA reads TGTGCCAGCAGCCCGGACAGGGGTGGTCGGGCCAAAAACATTCAGTACTTC. This rearrangement joins TRBV12-3 or TRBV12-4 to TRBJ2-4, with 9 bases that match TRBD1. The V gene end was trimmed by 6 bases and the J gene end by 1 base; junction bases not matched to a gene: 10. The CDR3 has 17 residues.

The J gene is TRBJ1-6, the V gene TRBV19; TRBD1 matches at 9 bases. The CDR3 runs to 16 residues. Germline lookup yields CDR1 LNHDA and CDR2 SQIVND (reference sequence). V was clipped by 6 bases and J by 0 bases; unmatched bases: 3. The CDR3 region has the DNA TGTGCCAGTAGAAGGGGACAGGGCTCCTATAATTCACCCCTCCACTTT. Amino acid sequence: CASRRGQGSYNSPLHF.

This rearrangement joins TRBV11-2 to TRBJ2-7, with TRBD1 matching over 9 bases. V shed 2 bases, J shed 3 bases, and the junction held 8 bases outside the gene matches. This CDR3 comprises 16 residues. CDR1 and CDR2 from the germline V gene are SGHAT and FQNNGV. The CDR3 DNA follows: TGTGCCAGCAGCTTAAAGAGACAGGGGGATCGCTACGAGCAGTACTTC. Its translation: CASSLKRQGDRYEQYF.

The V and J genes are TRBV19 and TRBJ2-5; 11 bases match TRBD2. This CDR3 region has 21 residues. With V trimmed by 1 base and J by 2 bases, 18 bases remained unmatched. Germline V lookup: CDR1 LNHDA, CDR2 SQIVND (reference sequence). CDR3 region: CASSIGDGASGGLGWQETQYF. CDR3 coding DNA: TGTGCCAGTAGTATAGGGGATGGGGCTAGCGGGGGGCTCGGGTGGCAAGAGACCCAGTACTTC.

In this sample, this clonotype turned up a few times. The chain couples TRBV5-6 to TRBJ2-7; D call uncertain. V was shortened by 4 bases and J by 3 bases, with 5 bases between the two germline ends. The CDR3 runs to 11 residues. Germline V gene data show CDR1 as SGHDT and CDR2 as YYEEEE. The CDR3 is CASSPLYEQYF. The CDR3, as DNA: TGTGCCAGCAGCCCCCTCTACGAGCAGTACTTC.

This chain uses TRBV5-5 with TRBJ2-7; 8 bases align to TRBD2. This CDR3 comprises 13 residues. Trimming took 2 bases from V and 4 from J; bases not matched to a gene: 2. Germline values: CDR1 SGHKS, CDR2 YYEKEE (reference sequence). This CDR3 is CASSFGTSYEQYF. CDR3 DNA: TGTGCCAGCAGCTTCGGGACTAGTTACGAGCAGTACTTC.

The J gene is TRBJ1-4, the V gene TRBV6-5; D not resolved. There are 13 residues in the CDR3. Trimming cost V 5 bases and J 6 bases, with 10 bases left between them. Germline-derived CDR1 and CDR2 are MNHEY and SVGAGI. The CDR3: CASSLGRDEKLFF. CDR3 DNA sequence: TGTGCCAGCAGTCTAGGGAGGGATGAAAAACTGTTTTTT.

In its sample, this clonotype ranks as medium-sized. V usage is TRBV20-1 and J usage is TRBJ2-2, with no clear D. This CDR3 has 11 amino acids. Germline CDR1 DFQATT, CDR2 SNEGSKA (reference sequence). V was clipped by 5 bases and J by 5 bases, with 6 bases between them. As DNA, the CDR3 is TGCAGTGCTGTGAGGACCGGGGAGCTGTTTTTT. Translating it yields CSAVRTGELFF.

V usage is TRBV27 and J usage is TRBJ1-2; 10 nucleotides align to TRBD1. This CDR3 region has 15 residues. Germline V gene sequence: CDR1 MNHEY, CDR2 SMNVEV (reference sequence). With V trimmed by 5 bases and J by 2 bases, 5 bases remained unmatched. The DNA of the CDR3 is TGTGCCAGCAGTGCTGGACAGGGGGGAAACTATGGCTACACCTTC. Its translation is CASSAGQGGNYGYTF.

The chain couples TRBV5-4 to TRBJ1-1; no clear D gene. The V gene lost 4 bases and the J gene lost 0 bases, with 16 bases spanning the gap. This CDR3 has 16 residues. Germline CDR1 and CDR2: SGHNT and YYREEE (reference sequence). The chain's CDR3 is CASSPNRGAVNTEAFF. CDR3 bases: TGTGCCAGCAGCCCAAATCGCGGTGCTGTGAACACTGAAGCTTTCTTT.

As to this clonotype: A much larger clonotype is one base distant, so this may be a read error. This chain connects TRBV30 to TRBJ2-2; maybe TRBD2 (5 bases). The germline V gene encodes CDR1 GTSNPN and CDR2 SVGIG (reference sequence). The CDR3 consists of 14 residues. As DNA, the CDR3 is TGTGCCTGGAGTCGTATGGCCTTGACCGGGGAGCTGGTTTTT. Amino acids: CAWSRMALTGELVF.

This chain uses TRBV28 with TRBJ2-1; the match to TRBD2 covers 9 bases. Per the germline V gene, CDR1 is MDHEN and CDR2 is SYDVKM. The CDR3 loop spans 15 amino acids. The junction had 12 bases not matched to a gene; V was cut back by 5 bases and J by 10 bases. The CDR3 DNA sequence: TGTGCCAGCAGTGGGCGGGCTAGCGGGATTCAGGAGCAGTTCTTC. The encoded protein is CASSGRASGIQEQFF. Complete variable domain (other parts from reference TRBV28 and TRBJ2-1): DVKVTQSSRYLVKRTGEKVFLECVQDMDHENMFWYRQDPGLGLRLIYFSYDVKMKEKGDIPEGYSVSREKKERFSLILESASTNQTSMYLCASSGRASGIQEQFFGPGTRLTVL.

This clonotype has a handful of counts. CDR3 in DNA: TGTGCCAGCTCGGAGAGGGGCGTTGGGACAGATACGCAGTATTTT. It yields the protein CASSERGVGTDTQYF. The chain employs TRBV12-3 or TRBV12-4 and TRBJ2-3; possibly TRBD1 or TRBD2 for D (5 bases each). V lost 8 bases, J lost 3 bases, and 18 bases lay in between. The CDR3 has 15 amino acids.

By proportion, this clonotype is medium-sized. J is TRBJ2-3 and V is TRBV20-1; 15 bases agree with TRBD2. The CDR3 is made up of 17 amino acids. In germline, CDR1 is DFQATT, CDR2 SNEGSKA (reference sequence). J was trimmed by 4 bases and V by 6 bases; bases with no gene match: 11. This chain's CDR3 is CSAAPGLAGGYADTQYF. In DNA form, the CDR3 reads TGCAGTGCAGCGCCGGGACTAGCGGGAGGATATGCAGATACGCAGTATTTT.

This clonotype was seen more than once but under ten times. This chain uses TRBV5-4 with TRBJ2-1; D gene unclear. The CDR3 contains 11 residues. Per germline, CDR1 SGHNT and CDR2 YYREEE (reference sequence). V was pared by 1 base and J by 9 bases, with 5 bases between. CDR3 region: CASSLYREQFF. In DNA, the CDR3 is TGTGCCAGCAGCTTGTACCGTGAGCAGTTCTTC.

This clonotype has just a few counts. The gene calls are TRBV13 and TRBJ2-1, with 13 bases identical to TRBD2. The CDR3 sequence is 16 residues long. Germline V CDR1 and CDR2: PRHDT, FYEKMQ (reference sequence). With V trimmed by 5 bases and J by 9 bases, 10 bases remained unmatched. CDR3: CASSPPTSGRRGEQFF. As DNA, the CDR3 is TGTGCCAGCAGCCCGCCGACTAGCGGGAGGAGGGGTGAGCAGTTCTTC.

This clonotype was observed a few times. V and J are TRBV12-3 or TRBV12-4 and TRBJ1-2, with D perhaps TRBD1 (6 bases). The CDR3 length is 15 residues. The V end lost 3 bases, the J end lost 4 bases, and 15 bases lay between the germline ends. The CDR3 region is CASSLDNSGVYGYTF. The DNA of the CDR3 is TGTGCCAGCAGTTTGGATAACTCAGGGGTCTATGGCTACACCTTC.

This chain joins TRBV27 and TRBJ2-7; possible D gene TRBD1, 7 bases. Looked up from germline, CDR1 is MNHEY and CDR2 is SMNVEV (reference sequence). There are 11 residues in the CDR3. V lost 6 bases and J lost 9, with 12 bases in between. This CDR3 is CASRLRGVQYF. The CDR3 DNA follows: TGTGCCAGCAGGCTCAGGGGGGTGCAGTACTTC.

This clonotype is deemed large (0.1 to 1%). This rearrangement joins TRBV20-1 to TRBJ2-7; D assignment may be TRBD1 or TRBD2 (5 bases each). Trimming stripped 3 bases from V and 3 bases from J, with 12 bases between. CDR1 is DFQATT and CDR2 is SNEGSKA in the germline V gene (reference sequence). The CDR3 length is 13 residues. CDR3 DNA sequence: TGCAGTGCTAGGGGGGAGACCGACTACGAGCAGTACTTC. It encodes CSARGETDYEQYF.